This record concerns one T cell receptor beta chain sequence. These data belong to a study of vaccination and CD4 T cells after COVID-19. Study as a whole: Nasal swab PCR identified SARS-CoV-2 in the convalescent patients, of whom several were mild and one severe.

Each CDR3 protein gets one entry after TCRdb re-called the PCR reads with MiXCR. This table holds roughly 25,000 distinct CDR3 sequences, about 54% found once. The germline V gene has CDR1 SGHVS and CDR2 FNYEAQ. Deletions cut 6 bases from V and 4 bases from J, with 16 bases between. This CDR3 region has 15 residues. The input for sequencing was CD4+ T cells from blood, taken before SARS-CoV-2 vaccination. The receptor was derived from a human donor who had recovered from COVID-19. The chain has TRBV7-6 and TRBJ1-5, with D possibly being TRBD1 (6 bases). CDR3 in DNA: TGTGCCAGCAGTCGTGGGGGGGGCGAAAATCAGCCCCAGCATTTT. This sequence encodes CASSRGGGENQPQHF.